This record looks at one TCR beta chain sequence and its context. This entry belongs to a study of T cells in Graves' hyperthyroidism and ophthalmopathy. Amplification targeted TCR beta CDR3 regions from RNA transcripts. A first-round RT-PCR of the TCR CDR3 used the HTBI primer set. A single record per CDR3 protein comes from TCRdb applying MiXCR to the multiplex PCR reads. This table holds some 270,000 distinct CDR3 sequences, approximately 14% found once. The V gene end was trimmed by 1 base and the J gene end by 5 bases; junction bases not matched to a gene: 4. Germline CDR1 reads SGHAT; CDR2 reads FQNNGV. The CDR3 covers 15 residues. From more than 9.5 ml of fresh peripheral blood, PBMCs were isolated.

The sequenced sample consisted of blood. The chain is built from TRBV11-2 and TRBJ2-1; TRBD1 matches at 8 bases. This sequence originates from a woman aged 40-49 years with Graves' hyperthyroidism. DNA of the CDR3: TGTGCCAGCAGCTTAGCGGGACAGGTCAACAATGAGCAGTTCTTC. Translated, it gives CASSLAGQVNNEQFF.